The 30 T cell receptor beta chains given below trace back to one sample, sequenced in a study of T-cell reconstitution after alpha-beta-depleted transplantation in children. Preparation of the TCRbeta library involved a method that used unique molecular identifiers. Via MiXCR, TCRdb re-called the PCR reads, giving one row per CDR3 protein. The profile shows more than 200,000 distinct CDR3 sequences, about 23% of them singletons. Specimen: PBMCs, collected before TCRalphabeta/CD19-depleted stem cell transplant. All receptors derive from a girl aged 2-10 years with Fanconi anemia, due to receive a stem cell transplant.

J is TRBJ2-1 and V is TRBV28; no definite D call. The CDR3 spans 16 residues. The V end lost 3 bases, the J end lost 6 bases, and 18 bases lay between the germline ends. CDR1 and CDR2 from the germline V gene are MDHEN and SYDVKM. CDR3 coding DNA: TGTGCCAGCAGTTTCCCCACCTCGCTTAGCAGCAATGAGCAGTTCTTC. Protein sequence: CASSFPTSLSSNEQFF.

This clonotype came up a few times. The rearrangement uses TRBV28 and TRBJ2-2, with 7 bases identical to TRBD1. Germline values: CDR1 MDHEN, CDR2 SYDVKM. J gave up 4 bases and V 8 bases, and 7 bases lay outside the gene matches. This CDR3 spans 14 amino acids. This chain's CDR3 is CASYKTGRTGELFF. CDR3 DNA sequence: TGTGCCAGCTATAAGACAGGGCGCACCGGGGAGCTGTTTTTT.

The rearrangement links TRBV5-1 to TRBJ2-7; the match to TRBD1 covers 7 bases. This CDR3 comprises 14 residues. Trimming removed 4 bases from V and 2 bases from J; junction bases left unmatched: 6. Per germline, CDR1 SGHRS and CDR2 YFSETQ. The CDR3: CASSGTGTAYEQYF. In DNA form, the CDR3 reads TGCGCCAGCAGCGGTACCGGGACAGCCTACGAGCAGTACTTC.

Only a few counts were recorded for this clonotype. The chain uses TRBV11-2 and TRBJ1-5, with unresolved D. Germline CDR1 is SGHAT and CDR2 is FQNNGV. CDR3 length: 15 amino acids. V lost 1 base and J 5 bases, leaving 12 bases between the germline ends. Here the CDR3 reads CASSLVGGMDQPQHF. CDR3 in DNA: TGTGCCAGCAGCTTAGTAGGAGGGATGGATCAGCCCCAGCATTTT.

Many counts were recorded for this clonotype. This sequence joins TRBV27 and TRBJ2-7; tentatively, D is TRBD1 (6 bases). The CDR3 spans 16 residues. The germline V gene has CDR1 MNHEY and CDR2 SMNVEV (reference sequence). The V end lost 6 bases, the J end lost 2 bases, and 20 bases lay between the germline ends. The CDR3 spells CASRTQKDSPTYEQYF. CDR3 nucleotide sequence: TGTGCCAGCAGGACCCAAAAGGACAGCCCTACCTACGAGCAGTACTTC.

This clonotype was counted only a few times. V is TRBV20-1 and J is TRBJ2-2; D not certain. The CDR3 has 15 amino acids. Germline loops: CDR1 DFQATT, CDR2 SNEGSKA (reference sequence). V lost 2 bases and J lost 1, with 11 bases in between. The CDR3 is CSARFLAGNTGELFF. CDR3 bases: TGCAGTGCTAGATTCTTGGCAGGGAACACCGGGGAGCTGTTTTTT.

This clonotype was picked up many times. The chain's CDR3 is CAISESGILAGGDSYNEQFF. The DNA of the CDR3 is TGTGCCATCAGTGAGTCAGGAATACTAGCGGGAGGGGACTCCTACAATGAGCAGTTCTTC. This rearrangement joins TRBV10-3 to TRBJ2-1, with 13 bases fitting TRBD2. Germline V gives CDR1 ENHRY, CDR2 SYGVKD. Trimming took 0 bases from V and 0 from J; bases not matched to a gene: 8. The CDR3 runs 20 residues.

The sample holds many counts of this clonotype. The CDR3 DNA reads TGTGCCATCAGCGATTCCACAGGGCGGCCCACTGAAGCTTTCTTT. Protein: CAISDSTGRPTEAFF. The chain couples TRBV10-3 to TRBJ1-1, with a possible D match to TRBD1 (6 bases). Trimming took off 6 bases at V and 4 bases at J, with 18 bases between the two ends. The length of the CDR3 is 15 residues. Per germline, CDR1 ENHRY and CDR2 SYGVKD.

At least ten counts were recorded for this clonotype. The J gene is TRBJ2-7, the V gene TRBV12-3 or TRBV12-4, with no clear D. V lost 3 bases to trimming and J lost 3 bases, with 6 bases between them. The CDR3 contains 12 residues. The chain's CDR3 is CASSFTRYEQYF. As DNA, the CDR3 is TGTGCCAGCAGTTTTACCCGCTACGAGCAGTACTTC.

This clonotype was observed at least ten times. The chain employs TRBV29-1 and TRBJ2-4; the match to TRBD1 covers 8 bases. The germline gives CDR1 SQVTM, CDR2 ANQGSEA. J gave up 9 bases and V 6 bases, and 10 bases lay outside the gene matches. The CDR3 length is 13 residues. The CDR3 sequence is CSVESGQGPIQYF. CDR3 DNA: TGCAGCGTCGAATCCGGACAGGGTCCCATTCAGTACTTC.

This clonotype was found many times. This chain links TRBV13 with TRBJ2-7, with D maybe TRBD2 (6 bases). The germline V gene encodes CDR1 PRHDT and CDR2 FYEKMQ (reference sequence). The ends were cut back, 0 bases at V and 7 bases at J, with 7 bases in the middle. The CDR3 contains 12 residues. The CDR3 DNA reads TGTGCCAGCAGCTTAGGGGGACTGGAGCAGTACTTC. Protein product: CASSLGGLEQYF.

The CDR3 bases are TGTGCCAGCAGAGCCCGGACAGGGGAAAACTATGGCTACACCTTC. As protein: CASRARTGENYGYTF. The chain combines TRBV2 with TRBJ1-2, with TRBD1 identical over 9 bases. The CDR3 runs to 15 residues. The germline gives CDR1 SNHLY, CDR2 FYNNEI. V lost 6 bases and J lost 2; bases outside the gene matches: 7.

This clonotype occurred many times. The CDR3 sequence is CASSLVWRSSYEQYF. The CDR3 nucleotides are TGTGCCAGCAGCTTAGTGTGGCGGAGCTCCTACGAGCAGTACTTC. The chain joins TRBV7-2 to TRBJ2-7; no reliable D call. The length of the CDR3 is 15 residues. CDR1 and CDR2 from the germline V gene are SGHTA and FQGNSA. The germline V and J ends were trimmed by 1 base and 0 bases, with 10 bases remaining between them.

V usage is TRBV15 and J usage is TRBJ2-5; D remains ambiguous. Germline loops: CDR1 LNHNV, CDR2 YYDKDF (reference sequence). The germline V and J ends were trimmed by 1 base and 3 bases, with 3 bases remaining between them. There are 12 residues in the CDR3. Here the CDR3 reads CATSRGKETQYF. The CDR3 region has the DNA TGTGCCACCAGCAGAGGAAAAGAGACCCAGTACTTC.

This clonotype was observed a handful of times. Just one base apart from a much larger clone, this may be a read error. The chain's CDR3 is CASSMYNEQFF. The CDR3 coding sequence is TGTGCCAGCAGCATGTACAATGAGCAGTTCTTC. This rearrangement joins TRBV11-2 to TRBJ2-1; no definite D call. The CDR3 totals 11 residues. Germline CDR1 reads SGHAT; CDR2 reads FQNNGV. Trimming removed 5 bases from V and 4 bases from J, with 3 bases in between.

This clonotype was seen repeatedly, ten times or more. V and J are TRBV10-3 and TRBJ1-1, with D maybe TRBD1 (6 bases). The CDR3 length is 13 residues. Trimming stripped 6 bases from V and 5 bases from J, with 13 bases between. The germline CDR1 and CDR2 sequences are ENHRY and SYGVKD. The CDR3: CAISRATGTEAFF. The DNA for the CDR3 is TGTGCCATCAGCCGAGCAACAGGGACTGAAGCTTTCTTT.

The chain joins TRBV5-1 to TRBJ1-1; D possibly corresponds to TRBD1 (6 bases). V lost 8 bases and J lost 7, with 15 bases in between. The length of the CDR3 is 12 residues. Germline CDR1 SGHRS, CDR2 YFSETQ. As DNA, the CDR3 is TGCGCCAGTATCAGGGGAACCCATGAAGCTTTCTTT. Its protein is CASIRGTHEAFF.

V usage is TRBV29-1 and J usage is TRBJ2-7; TRBD1 matches 7 bases. This CDR3 is 15 amino acids long. The V segment lost 8 bases and the J segment 1 base; nucleotides outside the gene matches: 14. Germline CDR1 reads SQVTM; CDR2 reads ANQGSEA. The CDR3 loop reads CSTWTGSRGSYEQYF. In DNA, the CDR3 is TGCAGCACGTGGACAGGATCAAGAGGGTCCTACGAGCAGTACTTC.

The chain recombines TRBV11-3 with TRBJ2-1; maybe TRBD1 (6 bases). The germline gives CDR1 SGHNT, CDR2 YENEEA. V was clipped by 5 bases and J by 6 bases, with 14 bases between them. The CDR3 extends over 14 amino acids. The CDR3 loop reads CASSPPTGLNEQFF. CDR3 DNA: TGTGCCAGCAGCCCCCCTACAGGGCTCAATGAGCAGTTCTTC.

This clonotype has a count of ten or more. V is TRBV5-5 and J is TRBJ2-7; perhaps TRBD1 as D (6 bases). Germline CDR1 is SGHKS and CDR2 is YYEKEE (reference sequence). The CDR3 has 14 amino acids. Between the trimmed V and J ends, which lost 5 bases and 8 bases, there was a span of 20 bases. The CDR3 nucleotides read TGTGCCAGCAGATTGTTGGTGGGGGCGACGAAGCAGTACTTC. Amino acids: CASRLLVGATKQYF.

This clonotype was seen many times. The chain couples TRBV29-1 to TRBJ2-1, with D perhaps matching TRBD2 (5 bases). V was pared by 6 bases and J by 4 bases, with 13 bases between. The CDR3 has 13 residues. CDR1 and CDR2 from the germline V gene are SQVTM and ANQGSEA. Here the CDR3 DNA reads TGCAGCGTCAACCGGGAACTTTACAATGAGCAGTTCTTC. Protein product: CSVNRELYNEQFF.

This clonotype was found many times. The genes are TRBV9 and TRBJ1-3; TRBD1 matches at 8 bases. J was trimmed by 0 bases and V by 0 bases; bases with no gene match: 5. The CDR3 spans 17 residues. CDR1 is SGDLS, CDR2 YYNGEE, per germline. CDR3 protein: CASSVGTGKTSGNTIYF. The CDR3 DNA reads as TGTGCCAGCAGCGTAGGGACAGGGAAGACCTCTGGAAACACCATATATTTT.

The genes are TRBV20-1 and TRBJ1-1; tentatively, D is TRBD1 (6 bases). Per the germline V gene, CDR1 is DFQATT and CDR2 is SNEGSKA (reference sequence). Trimming cost V 3 bases and J 2 bases, with 16 bases left between them. The CDR3 sequence is 15 residues long. The CDR3 coding sequence is TGCAGTGCTAGTAGGCTAAGACAGGATAACACTGAAGCTTTCTTT. It specifies CSASRLRQDNTEAFF.

This clonotype has a count of ten or more. The rearrangement links TRBV29-1 to TRBJ2-5, with 7 bases that match TRBD1. The CDR3 sequence is 13 residues long. Losses at the gene ends were 6 bases for V and 1 base for J; bases not matched to a gene: 5. Germline values: CDR1 SQVTM, CDR2 ANQGSEA. For the CDR3, the DNA is TGCAGCGTCGAAACAGGGGTCCAAGAGACCCAGTACTTC. This codes for CSVETGVQETQYF.

This clonotype occurred many times. This chain uses TRBV10-3 with TRBJ2-3, with 8 positions matching TRBD1. Germline V gene sequence: CDR1 ENHRY, CDR2 SYGVKD. Trimming cost V 4 bases and J 2 bases; bases outside gene matches: 11. The CDR3 has 17 residues. CDR3 residues: CAISVDRGSFHTDTQYF. CDR3 bases: TGTGCCATCAGTGTCGACAGGGGATCTTTTCACACAGATACGCAGTATTTT.

This chain uses TRBV6-5 with TRBJ1-3, with D tentatively TRBD1 (6 bases). CDR3 length: 14 residues. Germline CDR1 MNHEY, CDR2 SVGAGI. V was shortened by 2 bases and J by 4 bases, with 9 bases between the two germline ends. In DNA form, the CDR3 reads TGTGCCAGCAGTTACATGGGGGCAGGAAACACCATATATTTT. It yields the protein CASSYMGAGNTIYF.

This clonotype was observed many times. For the CDR3, the DNA is TGCAGTGCTAGAGAACCGGGACTAGCGGGTTTCGAGCAGTACTTC. Translated, it gives CSAREPGLAGFEQYF. The V and J genes are TRBV20-1 and TRBJ2-7, with TRBD2 identical over 12 bases. Germline V gene sequence: CDR1 DFQATT, CDR2 SNEGSKA (reference sequence). Trimming took 0 bases from V and 6 from J; bases not matched to a gene: 6. This CDR3 comprises 15 residues.

The rearrangement links TRBV29-1 to TRBJ2-1; D gene uncertain. The CDR3 spans 10 residues. V was clipped by 5 bases and J by 8 bases, with 7 bases between them. CDR1 SQVTM and CDR2 ANQGSEA come from the germline V gene. CDR3: CSVRYYEQFF. CDR3 nucleotide sequence: TGCAGCGTTCGATATTATGAGCAGTTCTTC.

About this clonotype itself: One end of the junction varies from germline; a read error may be responsible. The gene calls are TRBV20-1 and TRBJ1-3; D not certain. The CDR3 has 15 amino acids. Germline CDR1 reads DFQATT; CDR2 reads SNEGSKA (reference sequence). The CDR3 region has the DNA TGCTGTGCTAGAGATTCTGAAAGGGCGGGAAACACCATATATTTT. It translates to CCARDSERAGNTIYF.

This clonotype was seen a handful of times. The J gene is TRBJ2-4, the V gene TRBV2; 7 bases are shared with TRBD1. Germline lookup yields CDR1 SNHLY and CDR2 FYNNEI. The CDR3 is 16 residues long. The junction had 12 bases not matched to a gene; V was cut back by 6 bases and J by 4 bases. CDR3 DNA sequence: TGTGCCAGCAGCGACCGAGGACAGGCCGATAAAAACATTCAGTACTTC. Translated: CASSDRGQADKNIQYF.